These T cell receptor beta chains were read from a single sample in a study of blood T cell repertoires in COVID-19. Data came from immunoSEQ multiplex PCR; TCRdb stores just in-frame clones and leaves some out. The repertoire includes roughly 170,000 clones, 70% to 90% of them detected once, and 5% to 6% sits in the top ten. The sample was peripheral blood. The receptors originated from a woman aged 45-65 years with COVID-19, enrolled during active disease. Each CDR3 is given with its conserved first and last residue. The order of the fields is clone size, V gene, D gene, J gene, CDR3 DNA, CDR3 protein. The D gene is left open where the match is weak. Clone size is shown for a subset of rows, as once, few, many or a class of expanded clone.

>NA|TRBV7-2|TRBD2|TRBJ2-7
TGTGCCAGCAGCTTAGCGGGACTAGCGGGTTTCTCCTACGAGCAGTACTTC
CASSLAGLAGFSYEQYF
>once|TRBV29-1|TRBD1|TRBJ1-1
TGCAGCGTACGGACAGGGACCGCTGAAGCTTTCTTT
CSVRTGTAEAFF
>NA|TRBV5-1|TRBD2|TRBJ2-3
TGCGCCAGCAGCTTGGATGGACTAGCGGATACGCAGTATTTT
CASSLDGLADTQYF
>NA|TRBV12-3/TRBV12-4|NA|TRBJ1-1
TGTGCCAGCAGAAACAGGGAAGGCACTGAAGCTTTCTTT
CASRNREGTEAFF
>few|TRBV6-5|TRBD1|TRBJ1-6
TGTGCCAGCAGCCCGGACAGGGGAGCTTCACCCCTCCACTTT
CASSPDRGASPLHF
>NA|TRBV29-1|TRBD1|TRBJ2-3
TGCAGCGTTGAGGTCAGGGGGGATACGCAGTATTTT
CSVEVRGDTQYF
>NA|TRBV9|NA|TRBJ2-3
TGTGCCAGCAGCCCTCAGGGTACAGATACGCAATATTTT
CASSPQGTDTQYF
>NA|TRBV15|TRBD1|TRBJ1-4
TGTGCCACCAGCAGCGGACAGGGGTCCCCTCTCAATGAAAAACTGTTTTTT
CATSSGQGSPLNEKLFF
>few|TRBV3-1/TRBV3-2|NA|TRBJ1-4
TGTGCCAGCAGCCAAAAATCATGGGTTCAGGCAACTAATGAAAAACTGTTTTTT
CASSQKSWVQATNEKLFF
>NA|TRBV10-3|NA|TRBJ1-2
TGTGCCATCAGCCAAGGAAGGACTGCCTCTAACTATGGCTACACCTTC
CAISQGRTASNYGYTF
>once|TRBV30|NA|TRBJ1-5
TGTGCCTGGAGTCTACAGGAGAATCAGCCCCAGCATTTT
CAWSLQENQPQHF